This TCR beta chain originates from a study of shared clonotypes between healthy human individuals. Produced via immunoSEQ multiplex PCR; TCRdb's table is partial and in-frame only. The repertoire consists of about 2,100,000 clones, with 85% to 95% occurring once and the leading ten covering 1.5% to 2%. Naive CD8 isolation took CD45RO-negative cells positively selected for CCR7 and excluded terminally differentiated effector memory CD45RA+ cells. The receptor was isolated from a man aged 18 to 29 in good health. Some clones in this sample may be carry-over from other donors' samples. The sample comprised naive CD8+ T cells from PBMCs.

CDR3 DNA sequence: TGTGCCAGCAGCTCCAAAACAGGGCTCTCCTCCTACAATGAGCAGTTCTTC. Translation: CASSSKTGLSSYNEQFF. V gene TRBV11-3 combines with J gene TRBJ2-1; a possible D gene is TRBD1 (6 bases). The germline CDR1 and CDR2 sequences are SGHNT and YENEEA. Trimming shortened V by 4 bases and J by 0 bases, and 16 bases separated the two germline ends. This CDR3 has 17 amino acids.